The rows below give T cell receptor beta chains drawn from one sample of a study of T-cell reconstitution after alpha-beta-depleted transplantation in children. TCRdb analysed the PCR reads with MiXCR anew, one entry per CDR3 protein. The sample has around 370,000 distinct CDR3 sequences, around 15% seen once; the top ten hold roughly 41%. This sample comprised PBMCs, mostly from graft donor cells, obtained 360 days after TCRalphabeta/CD19-depleted stem cell transplant. The receptors were gathered from a male patient between 2 and 10 years old who had a stem cell transplant for acute lymphoblastic leukemia, so the T cells may come from the graft donor. Each CDR3 is given without its conserved first and last residue. The order of the fields is J gene, V gene, CDR3 protein.

TRBJ2-7	TRBV5-6	ASSGQPGTGNMYEQY
TRBJ1-3	TRBV5-5	ASSPPGSGNTIY
TRBJ2-5	TRBV7-9	ASSLITEGYQETQY
TRBJ1-3	TRBV11-1	ATGGNTIY
TRBJ2-3	TRBV6-2/TRBV6-3	ASSYYEGRPQY
TRBJ1-4	TRBV10-3	AISESASLGEKLF
TRBJ2-1	TRBV12-3/TRBV12-4	ASSLRQVRGEQF
TRBJ2-2	TRBV9	ASSAGLPNTGELF
TRBJ2-7	TRBV27	ASSFSPRYPEQY
TRBJ2-3	TRBV10-2	ASSVLDVRTDTQY
TRBJ1-2	TRBV20-1	SARPAGGYSYT
TRBJ2-7	TRBV25-1	ASSEVGRTYEQY
TRBJ1-1	TRBV12-3/TRBV12-4	ASSFSGQGFMNTEAF
TRBJ2-1	TRBV20-1	SARRDSEANNEQF
TRBJ2-5	TRBV11-2	ASSLLASGSRETQY
TRBJ1-6	TRBV7-9	ASSLWTVRSYNSPLH
TRBJ2-2	TRBV29-1	SVFLARTGELF
TRBJ2-1	TRBV15	ATSLEWSGSYNEQF
TRBJ2-6	TRBV4-3	ASSQEVAGGSGANVLT
TRBJ2-3	TRBV5-1	ASSLETSGRKGTDTQY
TRBJ2-1	TRBV28	ASSLKPLGGSSYNEQF
TRBJ2-1	TRBV5-6	ASSLAGGQGGEF
TRBJ2-7	TRBV20-1	SATTSGRIPEQY
TRBJ1-2	TRBV29-1	SVGEGAGYT
TRBJ2-1	TRBV7-8	ASSLLTPGLAGGYNEQF
TRBJ2-1	TRBV6-2/TRBV6-3	ASSYLDNYNEQF
TRBJ2-3	TRBV27	ASSSPLSSVADTQY
TRBJ2-7	TRBV28	ASSPGQREQY
TRBJ2-3	TRBV4-3	ASSQGAGGVDTQY
TRBJ1-5	TRBV15	ATSRDTGGEQPQH
TRBJ1-5	TRBV6-5	ASSYNPGTSNQPQH
TRBJ1-1	TRBV14	ASSLTGTVDAF
TRBJ2-7	TRBV27	ASNTGTKLSYEQY
TRBJ1-1	TRBV4-1	ASIKGVGMNTEAF
TRBJ2-3	TRBV6-1	ASRTSGSFDTQY
TRBJ2-7	TRBV4-3	ASSQDLGSSVEQY
TRBJ2-1	TRBV20-1	SASFRWGNEQF
TRBJ2-5	TRBV5-1	ASSPRTGQETQY
TRBJ2-5	TRBV11-2	ASSLEWPKTSGRTQY
TRBJ2-7	TRBV4-2	ASSQGEASYEQY
TRBJ2-7	TRBV4-2	ASSQGIRYVRSYEQY
TRBJ2-2	TRBV20-1	SARSLWVEELF
TRBJ2-7	TRBV7-8	ASSLQLAGNEQY
TRBJ2-7	TRBV5-6	ASRGSGYEQY
TRBJ2-5	TRBV29-1	SVEVGGGETQY
TRBJ1-2	TRBV10-3	AISPQGGWSYGYT
TRBJ2-4	TRBV4-3	ASSRFRGSGIQY
TRBJ2-3	TRBV29-1	SAPGPTSGRAETDTQY
TRBJ2-7	TRBV18	ASSPFSRGQPYEQY
TRBJ2-7	TRBV28	ASSLVWGGYEQY
TRBJ2-7	TRBV5-1	ASSLDRAGYEQY
TRBJ2-7	TRBV29-1	SVAENSYEQY
TRBJ1-2	TRBV4-2	ASSPGRARGYT
TRBJ2-7	TRBV10-2	ASSVPGGRAYEQY
TRBJ2-3	TRBV13	ASSLWSSSDTQY
TRBJ2-3	TRBV7-2	ASSHSLPGGDTQY
TRBJ2-7	TRBV12-3/TRBV12-4	ASSSRDRRYEQY